The following is a TCR beta chain sequence with its context. The antigen is undetermined. The sample belongs to a study of Graves' ophthalmopathy and Graves' hyperthyroidism. Amplification targeted the TCR beta CDR3 regions, with RNA transcripts as the source material. HTBI primers served in a first-round RT-PCR, which a second-round multiplex PCR followed. TCRdb fed the multiplex PCR reads into MiXCR, producing one record per CDR3 protein. The sample records over a million distinct CDR3 sequences, 35% to 45% being singletons. Whole-study findings and limits: Ophthalmopathy progression cases were predicted by the model with 70.59% sensitivity and less than 85% specificity.

Sequencing input: peripheral blood or thyroid tissue (not recorded which). The clonotype originates from an adult man with Graves' hyperthyroidism.

The CDR3 loop is CSANGGETQYF. The CDR3 DNA reads as TGCAGTGCCAACGGAGGGGAGACCCAGTACTTC. The J gene is TRBJ2-5, the V gene TRBV20-1, with D tentatively TRBD2 (6 bases). The V gene's germline CDR1 is DFQATT and CDR2 SNEGSKA (reference sequence). V lost 6 bases to trimming and J lost 5 bases, with 10 bases between them. CDR3 length: 11 amino acids.